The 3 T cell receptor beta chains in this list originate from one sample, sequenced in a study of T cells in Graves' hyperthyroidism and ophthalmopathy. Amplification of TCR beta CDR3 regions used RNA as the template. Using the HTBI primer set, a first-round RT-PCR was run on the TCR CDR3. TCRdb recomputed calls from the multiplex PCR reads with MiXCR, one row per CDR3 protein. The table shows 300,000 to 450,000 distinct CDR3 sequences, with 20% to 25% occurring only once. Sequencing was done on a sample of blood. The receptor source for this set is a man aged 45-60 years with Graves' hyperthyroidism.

The CDR3 region is CASSGDGNNEQFF. The CDR3 DNA is TGTGCCAGCTCAGGAGACGGAAACAATGAGCAGTTCTTC. The chain employs TRBV18 and TRBJ2-1; no clear D gene. The CDR3 loop spans 13 amino acids. Per germline, CDR1 KGHSH and CDR2 LQKENI. Trimming removed 5 bases from V and 5 bases from J, with 10 bases in between.

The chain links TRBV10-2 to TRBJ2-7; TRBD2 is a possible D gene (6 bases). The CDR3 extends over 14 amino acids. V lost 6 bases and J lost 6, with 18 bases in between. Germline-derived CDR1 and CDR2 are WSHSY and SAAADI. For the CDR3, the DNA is TGCGCCAGCAGCGGTCGGGAGTCCCCCTGCGAGCAGTACTTC. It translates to CASSGRESPCEQYF.

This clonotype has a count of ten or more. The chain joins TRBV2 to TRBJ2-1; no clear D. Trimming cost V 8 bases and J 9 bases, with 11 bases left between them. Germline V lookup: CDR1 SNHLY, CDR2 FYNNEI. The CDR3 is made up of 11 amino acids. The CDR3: CASGLFVEQFF. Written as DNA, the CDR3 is TGTGCCAGCGGTTTGTTCGTTGAGCAGTTCTTC.